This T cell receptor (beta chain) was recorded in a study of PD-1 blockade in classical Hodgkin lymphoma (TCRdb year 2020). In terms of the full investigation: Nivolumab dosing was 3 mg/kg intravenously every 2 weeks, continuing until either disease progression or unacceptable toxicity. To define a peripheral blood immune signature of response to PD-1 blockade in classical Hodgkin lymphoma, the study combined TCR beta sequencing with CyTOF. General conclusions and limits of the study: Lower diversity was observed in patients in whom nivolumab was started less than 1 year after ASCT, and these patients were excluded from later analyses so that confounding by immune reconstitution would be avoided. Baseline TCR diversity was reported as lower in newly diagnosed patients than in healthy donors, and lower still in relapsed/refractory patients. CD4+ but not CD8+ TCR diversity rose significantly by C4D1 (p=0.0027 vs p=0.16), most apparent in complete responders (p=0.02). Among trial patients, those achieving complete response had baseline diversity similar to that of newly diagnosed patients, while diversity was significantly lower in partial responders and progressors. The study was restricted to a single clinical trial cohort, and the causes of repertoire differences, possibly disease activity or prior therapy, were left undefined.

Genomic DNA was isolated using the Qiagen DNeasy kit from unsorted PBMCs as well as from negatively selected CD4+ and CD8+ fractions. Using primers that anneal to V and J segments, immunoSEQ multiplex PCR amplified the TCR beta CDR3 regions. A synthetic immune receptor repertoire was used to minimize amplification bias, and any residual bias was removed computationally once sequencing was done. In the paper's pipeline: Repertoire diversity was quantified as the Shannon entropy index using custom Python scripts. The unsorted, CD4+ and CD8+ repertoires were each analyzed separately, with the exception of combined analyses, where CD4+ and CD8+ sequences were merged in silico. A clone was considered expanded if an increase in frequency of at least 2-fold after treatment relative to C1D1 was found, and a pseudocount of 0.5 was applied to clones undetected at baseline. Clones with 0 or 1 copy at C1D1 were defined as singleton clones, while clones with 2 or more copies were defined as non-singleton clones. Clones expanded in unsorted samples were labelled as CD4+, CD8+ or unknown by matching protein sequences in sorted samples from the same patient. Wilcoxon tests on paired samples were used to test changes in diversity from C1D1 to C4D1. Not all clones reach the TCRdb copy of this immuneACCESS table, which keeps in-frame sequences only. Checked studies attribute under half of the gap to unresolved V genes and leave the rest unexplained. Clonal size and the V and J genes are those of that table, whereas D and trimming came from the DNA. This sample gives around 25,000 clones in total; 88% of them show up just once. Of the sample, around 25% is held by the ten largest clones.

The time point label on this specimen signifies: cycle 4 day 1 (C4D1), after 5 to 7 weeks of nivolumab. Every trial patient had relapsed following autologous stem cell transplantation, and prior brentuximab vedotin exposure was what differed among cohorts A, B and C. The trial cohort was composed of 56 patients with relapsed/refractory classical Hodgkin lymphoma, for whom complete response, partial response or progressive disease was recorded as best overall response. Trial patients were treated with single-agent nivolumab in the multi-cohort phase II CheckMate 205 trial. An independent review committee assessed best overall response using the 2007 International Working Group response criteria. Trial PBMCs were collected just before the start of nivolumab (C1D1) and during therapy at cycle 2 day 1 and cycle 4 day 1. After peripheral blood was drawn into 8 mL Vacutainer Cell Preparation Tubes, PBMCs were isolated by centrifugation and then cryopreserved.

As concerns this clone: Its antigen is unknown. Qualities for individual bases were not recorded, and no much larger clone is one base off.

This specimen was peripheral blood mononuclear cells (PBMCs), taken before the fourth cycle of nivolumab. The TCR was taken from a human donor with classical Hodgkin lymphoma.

The sequenced DNA: TGTGCCAGCAGCTTGCTGACCGGGGAGCTGTTTTTT. The translation is CASSLLTGELFF. The chain links TRBV5-5 with TRBJ2-2, with an unclear D gene assignment. Relative to germline, V is 1 base shorter and J is 5 bases shorter, with 3 bases between their ends. Taken from the germline V gene (reference sequence), the CDR1 and CDR2 loops are SGHKS and YYEKEE. There are 12 amino acids in the CDR3, from cysteine to phenylalanine inclusive. The CDR3 DNA has 36 bases and is translated from base 1.